These 22 T cell receptor beta chains originate from one sample sequenced in a study of T cell repertoires in aging, cancer and after chemotherapy. The template was genomic DNA from peripheral blood, not RNA. Rearranged V-D-J TRB sequences were amplified with a mixed TRB-A/B primer pool. TCRdb ran MiXCR on the multiplex PCR reads and lists one entry per CDR3 protein. The sample includes under 12,000 distinct CDR3 sequences, around 40% of them seen just once. The sample consisted of blood. The receptors stem from a human donor in good health.

This clonotype is a singleton in its sample. Germline and junction disagree at one end, which may indicate a read error. The gene calls are TRBV4-3 and TRBJ1-3; 10 nucleotides agree with TRBD1. CDR1 is LGHNA and CDR2 is YSLEER in the germline V gene. The CDR3 contains 15 residues. The CDR3, as DNA: TGTGCCAGCAGCACCCCGGGACAGGGGTCCAACACCATATATTTT. This gives the protein CASSTPGQGSNTIYF.

The J gene is TRBJ2-5, the V gene TRBV11-2; 9 bases are a match to TRBD1. Germline assignment: CDR1 SGHAT and CDR2 FQNNGV. Losses at the gene ends were 1 base for V and 1 base for J; bases not matched to a gene: 4. The CDR3 has 16 residues. DNA for the CDR3: TGTGCCAGCAGCTTAGCCCCGGGACAGGGCCAAGAGACCCAGTACTTC. Translation: CASSLAPGQGQETQYF.

This clonotype showed up just a few times. The V gene is TRBV4-2, the J gene TRBJ1-5; no firm D call. With 3 bases removed from V and 0 bases from J, the gap between germline ends came to 9 bases. CDR1 LGHNA and CDR2 YNFKEQ come from the germline V gene. The CDR3 contains 15 residues. CDR3 nucleotide sequence: TGTGCCAGCAGCCAGGTTCCCTATAGCAATCAGCCCCAGCATTTT. Protein sequence: CASSQVPYSNQPQHF.

The chain employs TRBV6-5 and TRBJ2-4; tentatively, D is TRBD2 (5 bases). Germline CDR1 and CDR2: MNHEY and SVGAGI. V gave up 6 bases and J gave up 2 bases, with 14 bases separating them. This CDR3 is 15 amino acids long. The CDR3 here is CASRVGGGPKNIQYF. DNA for the CDR3: TGTGCCAGCAGAGTAGGAGGTGGACCCAAAAACATTCAGTACTTC.

V gene TRBV19 combines with J gene TRBJ1-2; D unclear. CDR1 and CDR2 (germline): LNHDA, SQIVND (reference sequence). The CDR3 has 17 residues. Trimming took 7 bases from V and 2 from J, leaving 23 bases between them. The CDR3 region is CASNPGQVLGLNYGYTF. In DNA form, the CDR3 reads TGTGCCAGTAATCCTGGGCAAGTATTGGGGTTGAACTATGGCTACACCTTC.

This CDR3 is CASSFMKSTEAFF. The CDR3 DNA reads TGTGCCAGCAGCTTTATGAAGAGCACTGAAGCTTTCTTT. The chain combines TRBV5-6 with TRBJ1-1; no clear D gene. Germline CDR1 and CDR2: SGHDT and YYEEEE. The CDR3 length is 13 residues. V was trimmed by 2 bases and J by 4 bases, leaving 9 bases between them.

The chain joins TRBV30 to TRBJ1-6; 9 bases are a match to TRBD1. Germline CDR1 and CDR2: GTSNPN and SVGIG (reference sequence). CDR3 length: 15 amino acids. The J segment lost 10 bases and the V segment lost 0 bases, leaving 7 bases of the junction unmatched. CDR3: CAWSVWDRAGSPLHF. The CDR3 DNA reads as TGTGCCTGGAGTGTATGGGACAGGGCAGGGTCACCCCTCCACTTT.

The chain employs TRBV6-2 or TRBV6-3 and TRBJ2-3, with 8 nucleotides matching TRBD2. Germline V gene data show CDR1 as MNHEY and CDR2 as SVGEGT. V lost 5 bases, J lost 0 bases, and 7 bases stayed unmatched. CDR3 length: 16 amino acids. CDR3 in DNA: TGTGCCAGCAGTCCCAGGGCTAGCGGGAGCACAGATACGCAGTATTTT. This codes for CASSPRASGSTDTQYF.

This clonotype has more than one count but fewer than ten. This chain connects TRBV6-6 to TRBJ2-6; possible D gene TRBD1, 5 bases. The CDR3 spans 13 residues. V was pared by 10 bases and J by 1 base, with 8 bases between. Germline V lookup: CDR1 MNHNY, CDR2 SVGAGI (reference sequence). The CDR3: CATTGSGANVLTF. The CDR3 DNA reads as TGTGCCACAACAGGTTCTGGGGCCAACGTCCTGACTTTC.

The rearrangement links TRBV29-1 to TRBJ1-1, with D tentatively TRBD1 (5 bases). Trimming removed 7 bases from V and 3 bases from J, with 12 bases in between. The CDR3 is 12 residues long. Germline-derived CDR1 and CDR2 are SQVTM and ANQGSEA. The CDR3, as DNA: TGCAGCGCCCTAGTGGGGGACACTGAAGCTTTCTTT. Residues: CSALVGDTEAFF.

This clonotype occurred once. The V and J genes are TRBV7-3 and TRBJ2-1; 10 nucleotides match TRBD1. In germline, CDR1 is SGHTA, CDR2 FQGTGA. After removal of 5 bases from V and 6 bases from J, the junction contained 10 bases not matched to a gene. The CDR3 is made up of 16 amino acids. The CDR3 loop reads CASSATGGNFGNEQFF. The CDR3 coding sequence is TGTGCCAGCAGCGCGACAGGGGGCAATTTTGGCAATGAGCAGTTCTTC.

This clonotype was counted a few times. CDR3 in DNA: TGTGCCAGCAGTCCGATCCGGGACAGGGGGAGGTGGGGCTACACCTTC. Its translation is CASSPIRDRGRWGYTF. The chain links TRBV6-5 to TRBJ1-2, with TRBD1 matching 11 bases. J lost 8 bases, V lost 5 bases, and 13 bases had no gene match. This CDR3 comprises 16 residues. Per the germline V gene, CDR1 is MNHEY and CDR2 is SVGAGI.

In regard to this clonotype: One end of the junction does not line up with germline, which may come from a read error. The gene calls are TRBV7-9 and TRBJ2-7; D gene ambiguous. CDR1 and CDR2 (germline): SEHNR, FQNEAQ (reference sequence). CDR3 length: 11 residues. The CDR3: CTSSPPYEQYF. The CDR3 region has the DNA TGTACCAGCAGCCCCCCCTACGAGCAGTACTTC.

This rearrangement joins TRBV4-1 to TRBJ2-1, with TRBD2 identical over 14 bases. V trimming: 6 bases; J trimming: 6 bases; junction bases outside the gene matches: 19. The CDR3 is made up of 20 amino acids. From germline, CDR1 is MGHRA and CDR2 YSYEKL. The CDR3: CASSTITGTSGSWPTNEQFF. CDR3 coding DNA: TGCGCCAGCAGTACGATCACCGGGACTAGCGGGAGTTGGCCAACCAATGAGCAGTTCTTC.

The rearrangement joins TRBV19 to TRBJ2-5, with D maybe TRBD2 (6 bases). The CDR3 extends over 16 amino acids. Trimming cost V 5 bases and J 2 bases, with 18 bases left between them. Germline values: CDR1 LNHDA, CDR2 SQIVND (reference sequence). The CDR3 region has the DNA TGTGCCAGTAGTCCTATACTGACTAGTCGGCAAGAGACCCAGTACTTC. This sequence encodes CASSPILTSRQETQYF.

This rearrangement joins TRBV5-1 to TRBJ2-2; 8 bases agree with TRBD1. The CDR3 loop spans 14 amino acids. V was pared by 5 bases and J by 0 bases, with 0 bases of the junction left unmatched. CDR1 is SGHRS and CDR2 is YFSETQ in the germline V gene. CDR3 nucleotides: TGCGCCAGCAGGGGACAGGCGAACACCGGGGAGCTGTTTTTT. Protein sequence: CASRGQANTGELFF.

The sample holds a few counts of this clonotype. V is TRBV11-2 and J is TRBJ1-5; D remains ambiguous. CDR1 is SGHAT, CDR2 FQNNGV, per germline. CDR3 length: 13 residues. Trimming stripped 4 bases from V and 0 bases from J, with 4 bases between. CDR3 amino acids: CASSSYSNQPQHF. The CDR3 nucleotides read TGTGCCAGCAGCTCTTATAGCAATCAGCCCCAGCATTTT.

In its sample, this clonotype was seen a few times. This chain joins TRBV6-5 and TRBJ1-1, with D possibly TRBD1 on 5 matching bases. V lost 7 bases and J lost 0, with 9 bases in between. CDR3 length: 13 amino acids. CDR1 and CDR2 from the germline V gene are MNHEY and SVGAGI. CDR3 protein: CASTARVNTEAFF. CDR3 coding DNA: TGTGCCAGCACCGCCAGGGTGAACACTGAAGCTTTCTTT.

This rearrangement joins TRBV19 to TRBJ1-5; no reliable D call. Looked up from germline, CDR1 is LNHDA and CDR2 is SQIVND (reference sequence). The CDR3 has 15 residues. Deletions cut 3 bases from V and 0 bases from J, with 9 bases between. CDR3 amino acids: CASSIGRNSNQPQHF. The CDR3 coding sequence is TGTGCCAGTAGTATTGGACGTAATAGCAATCAGCCCCAGCATTTT.

The chain combines TRBV28 with TRBJ2-1; TRBD2 aligns across 11 bases. CDR3 length: 14 amino acids. Trimming removed 6 bases from V and 4 bases from J; junction bases left unmatched: 2. CDR1 and CDR2 (germline): MDHEN, SYDVKM. CDR3 nucleotide sequence: TGTGCCAGCAGGCTAGCGGGGGGTTACAATGAGCAGTTCTTC. Translating it yields CASRLAGGYNEQFF.

This clonotype was recorded a few times. The J gene is TRBJ2-7, the V gene TRBV28; D gene unclear. The CDR3 is made up of 13 amino acids. V was clipped by 5 bases and J by 2 bases, with 10 bases between them. The germline CDR1 and CDR2 sequences are MDHEN and SYDVKM. CDR3 amino acids: CASSTTETYEQYF. In nucleotides, the CDR3 is TGTGCCAGCAGTACGACCGAGACCTACGAGCAGTACTTC.

As to this clonotype: Mismatch with germline at one junction end may stem from a read error. The V call is TRBV6-4, the J call TRBJ1-4, with 7 bases fitting TRBD1. Germline CDR1 reads MRHNA; CDR2 reads SNTAGT. The CDR3 runs 15 residues. In DNA form, the CDR3 reads TGTGCCATCAGTGAGTCCGAGGGGGCTCAGGAAAAACTGTTTTTT. Protein product: CAISESEGAQEKLFF.